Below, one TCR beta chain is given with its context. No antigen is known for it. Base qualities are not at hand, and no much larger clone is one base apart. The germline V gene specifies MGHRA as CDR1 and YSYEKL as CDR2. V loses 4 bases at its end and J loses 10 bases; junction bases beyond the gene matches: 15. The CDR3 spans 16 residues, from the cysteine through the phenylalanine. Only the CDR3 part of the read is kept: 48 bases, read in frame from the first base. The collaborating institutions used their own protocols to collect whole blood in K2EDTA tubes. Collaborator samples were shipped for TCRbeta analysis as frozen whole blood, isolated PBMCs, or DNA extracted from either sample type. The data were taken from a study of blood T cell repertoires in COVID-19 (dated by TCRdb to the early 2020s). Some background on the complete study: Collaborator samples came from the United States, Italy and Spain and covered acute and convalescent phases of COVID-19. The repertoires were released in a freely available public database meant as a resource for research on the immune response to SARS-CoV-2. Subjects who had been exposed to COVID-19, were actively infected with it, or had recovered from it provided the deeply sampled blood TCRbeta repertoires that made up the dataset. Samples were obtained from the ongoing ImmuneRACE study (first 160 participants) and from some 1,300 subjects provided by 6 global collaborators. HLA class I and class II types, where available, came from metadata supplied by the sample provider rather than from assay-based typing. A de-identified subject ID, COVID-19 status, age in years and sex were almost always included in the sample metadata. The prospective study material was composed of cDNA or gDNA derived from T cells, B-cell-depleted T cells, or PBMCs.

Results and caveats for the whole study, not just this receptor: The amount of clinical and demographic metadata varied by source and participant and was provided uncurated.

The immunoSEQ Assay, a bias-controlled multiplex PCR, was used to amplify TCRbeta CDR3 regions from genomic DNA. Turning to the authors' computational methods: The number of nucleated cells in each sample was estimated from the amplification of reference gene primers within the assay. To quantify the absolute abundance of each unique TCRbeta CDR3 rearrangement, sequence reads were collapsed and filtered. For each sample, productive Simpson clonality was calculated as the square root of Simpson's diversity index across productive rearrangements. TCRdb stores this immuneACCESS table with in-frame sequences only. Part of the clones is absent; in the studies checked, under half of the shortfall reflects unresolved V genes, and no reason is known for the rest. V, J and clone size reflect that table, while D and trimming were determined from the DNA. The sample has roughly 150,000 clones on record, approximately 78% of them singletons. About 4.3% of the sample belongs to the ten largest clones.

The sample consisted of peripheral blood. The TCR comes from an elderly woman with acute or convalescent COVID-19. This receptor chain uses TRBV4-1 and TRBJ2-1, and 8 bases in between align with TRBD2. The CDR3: CASSRFSGAGVEEQFF. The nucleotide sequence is TGCGCCAGCAGCCGGTTTAGCGGGGCTGGGGTGGAGGAGCAGTTCTTC.